These 2 T cell receptor beta chains originate from one sample sequenced in a study. Each CDR3 protein is one row after TCRdb ran MiXCR on the 5' RACE reads. The profile shows 35,000 to 50,000 distinct CDR3 sequences, 30% of them singletons. Sequencing used tumor-infiltrating memory CD4+ T cells sorted from the breast tumor. Subset here: memory CD4+ T cells, CD4+CD45RO+CD25-. The receptors originated from a female donor with breast cancer.

The chain links TRBV28 to TRBJ2-5; weak D call: TRBD1 (6 bases). Germline V gene data show CDR1 as MDHEN and CDR2 as SYDVKM. Trimming left V 5 bases short and J 5 bases short, with 15 bases between. The CDR3 length is 14 residues. CDR3 sequence: CASSGLQRGETQYF. The CDR3 DNA reads as TGTGCCAGCAGTGGTTTACAAAGGGGGGAGACCCAGTACTTC.

The rearrangement joins TRBV4-1 to TRBJ1-1, with D uncertain. CDR3 length: 13 residues. Trimming shortened V by 0 bases and J by 5 bases, and 7 bases separated the two germline ends. Germline-derived CDR1 and CDR2 are MGHRA and YSYEKL. In nucleotides, the CDR3 is TGCGCCAGCAGCCAAGAAACTAGAACTGAAGCTTTCTTT. Encoded protein: CASSQETRTEAFF.